The present entry profiles one T cell receptor beta chain with its context. This specimen belongs to a study of identifying expanded T cells in peripheral blood. Healthy donors had no documented immune events, such as infections, while sampled. V lost 0 bases to trimming and J lost 7 bases, with 13 bases between them. The CDR3 has 14 residues. In germline, CDR1 is SGHNT, CDR2 YYREEE (reference sequence). Clones were read by immunoSEQ multiplex PCR, and TCRdb kept only the in-frame ones, dropping some. Here the sample spans tens of thousands of clones, approximately 87% being singletons. This clonotype was obtained from a person aged 18 to 75 in good health. The sample taken for sequencing was blood. This chain links TRBV5-4 with TRBJ1-2, with D perhaps TRBD1 (5 bases). The CDR3 bases are TGTGCCAGCAGCTTGGGTAAAGGGGCCGGTGGCTACACCTTC. Translation gives CASSLGKGAGGYTF. The entire variable domain, with the rest obtained from reference TRBV5-4 and TRBJ1-2, is as follows: ETGVTQSPTHLIKTRGQQVTLRCSSQSGHNTVSWYQQALGQGPQFIFQYYREEENGRGNFPPRFSGLQFPNYSSELNVNALELDDSALYLCASSLGKGAGGYTFGSGTRLTVV.